This TCR beta chain was recorded in a study of T cell repertoires in ileal Crohn's disease. Study-level background: At surgery, approximately 33% of patients smoked, with median disease duration approximately 7.3 years.

Study results and limitations: Clonality above 26.8% at surgery always came with endoscopic recurrence. Clonal expansions were more frequent in active smokers than non-smokers at surgery. Compared with CD4 T cells, sorted CD8 cells carried more expanded clones.

Comment on this clone: Antigen specificity is unknown.

Germline CDR1 reads LNHDA; CDR2 reads SQIVND (reference sequence). There are 15 residues in the CDR3. Trimming cost V 3 bases and J 3 bases; bases outside gene matches: 3. TCRdb keeps only in-frame clones here, not all; method: immunoSEQ multiplex PCR. The data hold approximately 15,000 clones, with roughly 70% observed a single time. This receptor was taken from an adult with Crohn's disease. The sequenced sample consisted of ileal tissue. V and J are TRBV19 and TRBJ2-5; 11 bases match TRBD1. Here the CDR3 DNA reads TGTGCCAGTAGTATCGGGGGACAGGGGGAAGAGACCCAGTACTTC. Residues: CASSIGGQGEETQYF.